These 3 T cell receptor beta chains originate from one sample sequenced in a study of cytomegalovirus exposure and HLA in healthy donors. It was with 60 Vbeta and 13 Jbeta primers that the PCR ran. The protocol was immunoSEQ multiplex PCR, while the TCRdb copy is restricted to in-frame clones and leaves out a portion. The table records 210,000 or so clones, roughly 78% of them present only once. The sequenced sample consisted of PBMCs. These receptors originate from a boy between 10 and 17 years old in good health and CMV-seronegative.

The chain joins TRBV19 to TRBJ2-1; possible D gene TRBD2, 5 bases. The germline V gene has CDR1 LNHDA and CDR2 SQIVND (reference sequence). V was cut by 6 bases and J by 2 bases, with 11 bases left in between. CDR3 length: 14 amino acids. This chain's CDR3 is CASRTTTPYNEQFF. For the CDR3, the DNA is TGTGCCAGTAGGACGACTACCCCCTACAATGAGCAGTTCTTC.

The rearrangement links TRBV10-3 to TRBJ2-7; tentatively, D is TRBD2 (7 bases). V was trimmed by 3 bases and J by 6 bases, leaving 15 bases between them. Germline V gene lookup returns CDR1 ENHRY and CDR2 SYGVKD. The CDR3 loop spans 14 amino acids. CDR3 protein: CAISEDEGEGEQYF. The DNA for the CDR3 is TGTGCCATCAGTGAAGATGAGGGGGAGGGCGAGCAGTACTTC.

V is TRBV7-2 and J is TRBJ2-1; D gene ambiguous. Per the germline V gene, CDR1 is SGHTA and CDR2 is FQGNSA. CDR3 length: 14 residues. V was cut by 2 bases and J by 6 bases, with 11 bases left in between. The CDR3 is CASSLYRDGNEQFF. CDR3 sequence (DNA): TGTGCCAGCAGCTTATACAGAGATGGCAATGAGCAGTTCTTC.